The 2 T cell receptor beta chains listed next were all sequenced from one sample in a study of metastatic and nonmetastatic thyroid tumors. TCRdb re-processed the PCR reads through MiXCR. The table lists about 69,000 clones, 14% of them singletons. The entire patient cohort was treatment-naive prior to thyroid surgery. The sequenced sample consisted of blood. These receptors all stem from a male donor with papillary thyroid cancer or a benign thyroid nodule (not recorded which). Some clones in this sample may be carry-over from other donors' samples.

This clone was detected many times. This chain links TRBV12-3 or TRBV12-4 with TRBJ1-3, with TRBD1 as a possible D gene (5 bases). The CDR3 contains 14 residues. With 3 bases removed from V and 2 bases from J, the gap between germline ends came to 8 bases. CDR3 protein: CASSFLGAGNTIYF. Written as DNA, the CDR3 is TGTGCCAGCAGTTTTCTGGGGGCTGGAAACACCATATATTTT.

This clone has a handful of counts. A much larger clone differs from this one at a single base, so this may be a read error. The V and J genes are TRBV6-5 and TRBJ2-3, with D possibly TRBD2 on 6 matching bases. Germline V CDR1 and CDR2: MNHEY, SVGAGI. The CDR3 consists of 19 residues. The CDR3 loop is CASSYGDFVGGGGTDTQYF. The CDR3 coding sequence is TGTGCCAGTAGTTACGGGGACTTCGTGGGAGGCGGCGGCACAGATACGCAGTATTTT.